The rows below give T cell receptor beta chains drawn from one sample of a study of T-cell reconstitution after alpha-beta-depleted transplantation in children. MiXCR, applied by TCRdb to the PCR reads, yields one record per CDR3 protein. Among 200,000 or so distinct CDR3 sequences, 8.4% were seen once, and the ten largest hold about a third. This sample comprised PBMCs, mostly from graft donor cells, obtained 360 days after TCRalphabeta/CD19-depleted stem cell transplant. These receptors originate from a male patient aged 2-9 years who had a stem cell transplant for acute myeloid leukemia, so the T cells may come from the graft donor. Both conserved end residues are part of each CDR3. The D gene is left open where the match is weak. Not every row has a clone size; where given, it reads once, few, many or a size class.

>NA|TRBJ2-1|17|TRBV12-3/TRBV12-4|NA
TGTGCCAGCACTTACCTTAGAACGGGAGACTCCTACAATGAGCAGTTCTTC
CASTYLRTGDSYNEQFF
>NA|TRBJ2-1|18|TRBV18|NA
TGTGCCAGCTCACCAGTGATCCGACTACCGGCCGGCGACAATGAGCAGTTCTTC
CASSPVIRLPAGDNEQFF
>TRBD1|TRBJ1-4|14|TRBV5-1|many
TGCGCCAGCAGCCGGACAGGGGGAAGTGAAAAACTGTTTTTT
CASSRTGGSEKLFF
>TRBD2|TRBJ2-1|12|TRBV20-1|NA
TGCAGTGCTAGACCGGGACTACAGGAGCAGTTCTTC
CSARPGLQEQFF
>NA|TRBJ1-4|15|TRBV27|few
TGTGCCTGCAATGCAGTCACTGTCCTTAATGAAAAACTGTTTTTT
CACNAVTVLNEKLFF
>NA|TRBJ1-1|15|TRBV27|few
TGTGCCAGCAGTTTCAGGGGACCCATGAACACTGAAGCTTTCTTT
CASSFRGPMNTEAFF
>TRBD1|TRBJ2-7|14|TRBV25-1|many
TGTGCCAGCAGTGAATCGGGGACAGTCTACGAGCAGTACTTC
CASSESGTVYEQYF
>NA|TRBJ1-6|12|TRBV7-2|few
TGTGCCAGCAGCTCACGGGGATTATCCCTCCACTTT
CASSSRGLSLHF
>NA|TRBJ1-6|16|TRBV4-1|NA
TGCGCCAGCAGCCCAGTGTGGGGGCAGTATAATTCACCCCTCCACTTT
CASSPVWGQYNSPLHF
>NA|TRBJ2-5|12|TRBV19|few
TGTGCCAGTAGCAAGGGGCAAGAGACCCAGTACTTC
CASSKGQETQYF
>TRBD1|TRBJ2-1|15|TRBV20-1|NA
TGCAGTGCCAGGAGCGGGGGACAGGGGGTATTGGGGCAGTTCTTC
CSARSGGQGVLGQFF
>TRBD2|TRBJ2-7|17|TRBV29-1|few
TGCAGCGTTGAATGGGCTAGCGGGAGGACTTTCGGATACGAGCAGTACTTC
CSVEWASGRTFGYEQYF
>TRBD2|TRBJ2-1|16|TRBV5-4|NA
TGTGCCAGCAGCTCAGTGAACGGGGGGGTCGGCAATGAGCAGTTCTTC
CASSSVNGGVGNEQFF
>TRBD1|TRBJ2-7|13|TRBV2|NA
TGTGCCAGCAGATGGACAGGGGATACCGAGCAGTACTTC
CASRWTGDTEQYF
>NA|TRBJ1-5|15|TRBV18|NA
TGTGCCAGCTCACCACCGGCTAGGGCCAAAGAGCCCCAGCATTTT
CASSPPARAKEPQHF
>NA|TRBJ1-1|13|TRBV20-1|NA
TGCAGTGCTAGAGGGCAGATGAACACTGAAGCTTTCTTT
CSARGQMNTEAFF
>TRBD2|TRBJ2-2|16|TRBV4-2|NA
TGTGCCAGCAGCCAGGGTCTAGCGGGAAGAACCGGGGAGCTGTTTTTT
CASSQGLAGRTGELFF
>TRBD1|TRBJ1-2|17|TRBV5-1|NA
TGCGCCAGCAGCTTAAACAGGGACAGCGAAACGGGCTATGGCTACACCTTC
CASSLNRDSETGYGYTF
>NA|TRBJ2-5|14|TRBV18|few
TGTGCCAGCTCACCAAAATCCCCCCAAGAGACCCAGTACTTC
CASSPKSPQETQYF
>TRBD1|TRBJ2-2|16|TRBV7-3|NA
TGTGCCAGCAGCATAACCGGGACAGGGAATGCCGGGGAGCTGTTTTTT
CASSITGTGNAGELFF
>NA|TRBJ2-3|12|TRBV20-1|many
TGCAGTGCCCCTACTAGCACAGATACGCAGTATTTT
CSAPTSTDTQYF
>NA|TRBJ2-2|11|TRBV6-4|NA
TGTGCCAGCAAGGCCCCCGGGGAGCTGTTTTTT
CASKAPGELFF
>TRBD1|TRBJ2-2|18|TRBV18|once
TGTGCCAGCTCACCACTTCCGGGACAGGGGCCCTCCACCGGGGAGCTGTTTTTT
CASSPLPGQGPSTGELFF
>TRBD2|TRBJ2-5|16|TRBV4-3|many
TGCGCCAGCAGCCCACCCTCCTTAGCGGGAACTCGGACCCAGTACTTC
CASSPPSLAGTRTQYF
>NA|TRBJ2-4|16|TRBV5-1|NA
TGCGCCAGCAGCTTGGACAGAGGACCTTTCAGAGACATTCAGTACTTC
CASSLDRGPFRDIQYF
>TRBD1|TRBJ2-4|11|TRBV28|few
TGTGCCAGCAGTCAGAGGGACAGTCTTTACTTC
CASSQRDSLYF
>NA|TRBJ2-5|12|TRBV20-1|NA
TGCAGTGCCCCCGGGGAAAAAGAGACCCAGTACTTC
CSAPGEKETQYF
>TRBD2|TRBJ2-5|14|TRBV7-2|many
TGTGCCAGCAGCCTCCCGATCCCGGGGGGGACCCAGTACTTC
CASSLPIPGGTQYF
>NA|TRBJ1-5|14|TRBV20-1|NA
TGCAGTGCTAGAGATCGGACAGGCAATCAGCCCCAGCATTTT
CSARDRTGNQPQHF
>NA|TRBJ1-2|12|TRBV30|NA
TGTGCCTGGAGAAGGGCCGGTTATGGCTACACCTTC
CAWRRAGYGYTF
>NA|TRBJ1-6|18|TRBV3-1|NA
TGTGCCAGCAGCCAAGTGAGGGGCGCCGCTTTCTATAATTCACCCCTCCACTTT
CASSQVRGAAFYNSPLHF
>NA|TRBJ2-3|15|TRBV12-3/TRBV12-4|many
TGTGCCAGCAGTTTAACAAGTTTCTCAACAGATACGCAGTATTTT
CASSLTSFSTDTQYF
>NA|TRBJ1-1|13|TRBV20-1|many
TGCAGTGCGTGGACAGCCGTGAACACTGAAGCTTTCTTT
CSAWTAVNTEAFF
>TRBD2|TRBJ2-5|15|TRBV12-3/TRBV12-4|NA
TGTGCCAGCAGCCGCGGGACTAGCCTACAAGAGACCCAGTACTTC
CASSRGTSLQETQYF
>TRBD2|TRBJ2-5|14|TRBV20-1|few
TGCAGTGCTATAGGGGGACTAGCTTCCGAGACCCAGTACTTC
CSAIGGLASETQYF
>TRBD1|TRBJ1-2|14|TRBV5-1|many
TGCGCCAGCAGCTTGGGACAGGGACCCTATGGCTACACCTTC
CASSLGQGPYGYTF
>TRBD2|TRBJ2-1|13|TRBV6-5|NA
TGTGCCAGCCGGGCTAGCGGGAAGAATGAGCAGTTCTTC
CASRASGKNEQFF
>TRBD2|TRBJ2-2|16|TRBV12-3/TRBV12-4|many
TGTGCCAGCAGTTCCCCCCCTAGCGGGGGGGCCGGGGAGCTGTTTTTT
CASSSPPSGGAGELFF
>NA|TRBJ1-1|15|TRBV12-3/TRBV12-4|many
TGTGCCAGCAGGTCGGGGGGGCTCACGAACACTGAAGCTTTCTTT
CASRSGGLTNTEAFF
>TRBD1|TRBJ2-5|16|TRBV11-2|NA
TGTGCCAGCAGCTCCCTCTCCGACAGGGCCCAAGAGACCCAGTACTTC
CASSSLSDRAQETQYF
>NA|TRBJ2-2|16|TRBV15|few
TGTGCCACCAGCCCCCCAAAACCACGGAACACCGGGGAGCTGTTTTTT
CATSPPKPRNTGELFF
>TRBD2|TRBJ2-3|16|TRBV5-1|NA
TGCGCCAGCAGCTTTGGAGCGGGGCCTGGGGTTGATACGCAGTATTTT
CASSFGAGPGVDTQYF
>NA|TRBJ2-2|12|TRBV12-3/TRBV12-4|NA
TGTGCCAGCAGAACTAGCACCGGGGAGCTGTTTTTT
CASRTSTGELFF
>NA|TRBJ2-1|14|TRBV6-1|many
TGTGCCAGCAAGGACAGAAGCTCCTACAATGAGCAGTTCTTC
CASKDRSSYNEQFF
>NA|TRBJ1-5|20|TRBV6-1|many
TGTGCCAGCAGTGAAGCGCCGAGGAATGGGAGGAGGTTTGGCAATCAGCCCCAGCATTTT
CASSEAPRNGRRFGNQPQHF
>TRBD2|TRBJ2-1|15|TRBV6-1|many
TGTGCCAGCAGTCCTAGCGGCCTCACCTACAATGAGCAGTTCTTC
CASSPSGLTYNEQFF
>TRBD1|TRBJ2-2|18|TRBV6-5|many
TGTGCCAGCAGTTACCCGCGAGCCTTACAGGGGTACACCGGGGAGCTGTTTTTT
CASSYPRALQGYTGELFF
>NA|TRBJ1-1|13|TRBV7-2|NA
TGTGCCATCAGCTCCTCGGGGAACACTGAAGCTTTCTTT
CAISSSGNTEAFF
>NA|TRBJ1-2|12|TRBV7-9|few
TGTGCCAGCAGCTTGGACAGACAGGGCTACACCTTC
CASSLDRQGYTF
>NA|TRBJ2-1|15|TRBV6-5|few
TGTGCCAGCAGTTACACAGCCGTCTCCTACAATGAGCAGTTCTTC
CASSYTAVSYNEQFF
>TRBD1|TRBJ2-4|12|TRBV27|many
TGTGCCAGCAGTCCACAGGGGGACATTCAGTACTTC
CASSPQGDIQYF
>TRBD1|TRBJ2-6|17|TRBV5-1|few
TGCGCCAGCAGCTACCGGGACAGGGGACCTGGGGCCAACGTCCTGACTTTC
CASSYRDRGPGANVLTF
>TRBD1|TRBJ2-5|15|TRBV12-3/TRBV12-4|NA
TGTGCCAGCAGTTTAACCGGGACAGGGAGGGAGACCCAGTACTTC
CASSLTGTGRETQYF
>NA|TRBJ2-1|15|TRBV15|many
TGTGCCACCAGCAGAGATTATAAAGACCACAATGAGCAGTTCTTC
CATSRDYKDHNEQFF
>NA|TRBJ2-1|13|TRBV12-3/TRBV12-4|NA
TGTGCCAGCAGTTTGGCGACTTCGAATGAGCAGTTCTTC
CASSLATSNEQFF
>NA|TRBJ2-5|11|TRBV12-3/TRBV12-4|many
TGTGCCAGCGGGCGCCAAGAGACCCAGTACTTC
CASGRQETQYF
>NA|TRBJ2-3|15|TRBV29-1|NA
TGCAGCGTTGAAGATCTAGGTTTACTAGGGGATACGCAGTATTTT
CSVEDLGLLGDTQYF
>NA|TRBJ2-1|12|TRBV5-6|few
TGTGCCAGCAGCCTTACTAGGGGTGAGCAGTTCTTC
CASSLTRGEQFF
>NA|TRBJ2-1|13|TRBV7-6|NA
TGTGCCAGCAGCTCCCGACGGACCAATGAGCAGTTCTTC
CASSSRRTNEQFF